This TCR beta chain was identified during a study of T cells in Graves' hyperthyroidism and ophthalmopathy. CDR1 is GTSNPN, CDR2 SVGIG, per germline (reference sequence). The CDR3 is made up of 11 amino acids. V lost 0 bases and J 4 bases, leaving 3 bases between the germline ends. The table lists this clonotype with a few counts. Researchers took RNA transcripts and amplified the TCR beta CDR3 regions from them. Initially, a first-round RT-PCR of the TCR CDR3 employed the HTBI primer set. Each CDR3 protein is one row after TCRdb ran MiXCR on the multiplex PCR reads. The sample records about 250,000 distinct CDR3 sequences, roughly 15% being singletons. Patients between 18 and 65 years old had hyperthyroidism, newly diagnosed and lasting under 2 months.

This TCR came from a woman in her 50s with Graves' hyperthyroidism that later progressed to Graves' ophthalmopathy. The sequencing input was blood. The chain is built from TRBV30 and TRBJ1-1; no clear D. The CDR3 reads CAWSVVTEAFF. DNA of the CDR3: TGTGCCTGGAGTGTCGTCACTGAAGCTTTCTTT. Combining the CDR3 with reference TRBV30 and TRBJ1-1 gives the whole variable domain SQTIHQWPATLVQPVGSPLSLECTVEGTSNPNLYWYRQAAGRGLQLLFYSVGIGQISSEVPQNLSASRPQDRQFILSSKKLLLSDSGFYLCAWSVVTEAFFGQGTRLTVV.